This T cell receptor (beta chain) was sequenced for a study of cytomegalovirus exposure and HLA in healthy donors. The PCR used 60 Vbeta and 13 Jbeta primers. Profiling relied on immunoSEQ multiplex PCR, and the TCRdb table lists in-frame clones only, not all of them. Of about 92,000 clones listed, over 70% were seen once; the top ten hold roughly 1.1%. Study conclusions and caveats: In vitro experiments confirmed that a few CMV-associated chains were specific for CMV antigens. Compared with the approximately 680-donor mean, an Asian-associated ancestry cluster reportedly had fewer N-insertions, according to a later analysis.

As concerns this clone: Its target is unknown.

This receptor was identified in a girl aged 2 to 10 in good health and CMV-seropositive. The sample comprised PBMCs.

CDR3: CASSVDRGRNEQFF. DNA for the CDR3: TGTGCCAGCAGTGTGGACAGGGGGCGCAATGAGCAGTTCTTC. J is TRBJ2-1 and V is TRBV2; 11 bases fit TRBD1. Looked up from germline, CDR1 is SNHLY and CDR2 is FYNNEI. The length of the CDR3 is 14 residues. V lost 4 bases to trimming and J lost 6 bases; unmatched junction nucleotides: 2.